This T cell receptor beta chain was obtained from a study of blood T cell repertoires in COVID-19. About the study: Sources were T cells, B-cell-depleted T cells, or PBMCs; the material itself was cDNA or gDNA.

Each participant's cohort was designated according to participant-reported clinical history. Original data processing: Nucleated cell counts were estimated from reference gene primer amplification. Repertoires were generated with immunoSEQ multiplex PCR, while TCRdb's copy carries only in-frame clones and drops some. V, J and clone size are taken as reported in that table, and D and trimming were inferred from the DNA itself. The table lists approximately 250,000 clones, around 90% of them singletons, with roughly 3.9% in the top ten. This TCR came from a woman in her thirties with acute COVID-19. The sequenced material came from PBMCs or T cells enriched from blood (not recorded which).

The CDR3 nucleotides read TGTGCCAGCAGTAGGGGACAGGGGGACACTGAAGCTTTCTTT. Translation gives CASSRGQGDTEAFF. The gene calls are TRBV6-5 and TRBJ1-1; 11 nucleotides match TRBD1. The trim removed 5 bases at V and 3 bases at J, leaving 2 bases unmatched. This CDR3 region has 14 residues. Germline V gene data show CDR1 as MNHEY and CDR2 as SVGAGI.